Listed below are T cell receptor beta chains from one sample, sequenced in a study of CD8 T cells in Susac syndrome. TCRdb re-called the immunoSEQ multiplex PCR reads through MiXCR, storing one row per CDR3 protein. Among tens of thousands of distinct CDR3 sequences listed, 85% to 95% were seen once. The sample taken for sequencing was CD4+ T cells from PBMCs. These receptors were taken from a human donor with Susac syndrome. Each CDR3 is given with its conserved first and last residue. D genes are given only for firm matches.

d_call	v_call	j_call	cdr3_nt	cdr3_aa
TRBD1	TRBV28	TRBJ2-7	TGTGCCACGGGACAGACTACCTACGAGCAGTACTTC	CATGQTTYEQYF
-	TRBV12-3/TRBV12-4	TRBJ2-2	TGTGCCAGCAGTTTAAGGGGGTACGGGGAGCTGTTTTTT	CASSLRGYGELFF
-	TRBV18	TRBJ1-5	TGTGCCAGCTCCCCGACCCAGGGGAATAGCAATCAGCCCCAGCATTTT	CASSPTQGNSNQPQHF
TRBD1	TRBV20-1	TRBJ1-6	TGCAGTGCTAGGGGGACAGGGCAAGGAAATTCACCCCTCCACTTT	CSARGTGQGNSPLHF
TRBD1	TRBV11-1	TRBJ1-2	TGTGCCAGCAGCTCACTACAGGGGAACTATGGCTACACCTTC	CASSSLQGNYGYTF
-	TRBV29-1	TRBJ1-1	TGCAGCGCCGCGATGGGGGAGACTGAAGCTTTCTTT	CSAAMGETEAFF
-	TRBV25-1	TRBJ2-6	TGTGCCAGCAGTCTACCCTGGTCTGGGGCCAACGTCCTGACTTTC	CASSLPWSGANVLTF
-	TRBV3-1	TRBJ2-7	TGTGCCAGCAGCCAAGATTTCGAGCAGTACTTC	CASSQDFEQYF
-	TRBV30	TRBJ1-5	TGTGCCTGGGCCGACGGAGGCGATCAGCCCCAGCATTTT	CAWADGGDQPQHF
-	TRBV6-5	TRBJ1-5	TGTGCCAGCAGTTGGCGTCAGGGTCAGCCCCAGCATTTT	CASSWRQGQPQHF
-	TRBV30	TRBJ1-3	TGTGCCTGGGCAATCGGAAGCTCTGGAAACACCATATATTTT	CAWAIGSSGNTIYF
-	TRBV6-4	TRBJ2-7	TGTGCCAGCAGTGAACCATACAGAGTCCATATCTACGAGCAGTACTTC	CASSEPYRVHIYEQYF
TRBD1	TRBV10-3	TRBJ2-1	TGTGCCATCAGACAGGGGACATCCACCTACAATGAGCAGTTCTTC	CAIRQGTSTYNEQFF
TRBD1	TRBV4-3	TRBJ2-5	TGCGCCAGCAGCCCGGGACAGGGATCCGAGACCCAGTACTTC	CASSPGQGSETQYF
TRBD1	TRBV2	TRBJ1-6	TGTGCCAGCAGGCTACAGGGGGCAGGTTCACCCCTCCACTTT	CASRLQGAGSPLHF
-	TRBV12-3/TRBV12-4	TRBJ1-2	TGTGCCAGCCTAGTACGTCGCTATGGCTACACCTTC	CASLVRRYGYTF
TRBD2	TRBV20-1	TRBJ2-1	TGCAGTGCGACACGTACTAGCGGGGGGGCCGGGGAGCAGTTCTTC	CSATRTSGGAGEQFF
-	TRBV29-1	TRBJ2-1	TGCAGCGTTGAAGTCGGAGGGGGAAATGAGCAGTTCTTC	CSVEVGGGNEQFF
TRBD1	TRBV7-2	TRBJ1-5	TGTGCCAGCAGCTCGACAGGGGGGGGCAATCAGCCCCAGCATTTT	CASSSTGGGNQPQHF
TRBD2	TRBV29-1	TRBJ2-1	TGCAGCGTTGTTAGCGGGGGGGCGAATGAGCAGTTCTTC	CSVVSGGANEQFF
-	TRBV10-3	TRBJ1-1	TGTGCCATCAGTGAGTCAACAAGACGCTCAGGGGATAAGTACGCTGAAGCTTTCTTT	CAISESTRRSGDKYAEAFF
-	TRBV30	TRBJ2-5	TGTGCCTGGAGTGTGGGGGCTCGGGGGACCCAGTACTTC	CAWSVGARGTQYF